This TCR beta chain is drawn from a study of patients and donors after allogeneic stem cell transplantation. This clonotype was seen a few times. TCRdb independently ran MiXCR on the RT-PCR reads; one entry per CDR3 protein. The table has about 150,000 distinct CDR3 sequences, about 36% seen once. The receptor's source is a human donor who was either an allogeneic HSCT recipient or a stem cell or donor lymphocyte infusion donor (not recorded which). It is not recorded whose cells these are; they may come from a transplant donor. Sequenced: blood, either unsorted or a sorted T cell fraction (not recorded which).

The CDR3 is CASSLYSPPGQANSPLHF. DNA of the CDR3: TGTGCCAGCAGCTTATACTCTCCACCGGGACAGGCAAATTCACCCCTCCACTTT. The chain couples TRBV7-2 to TRBJ1-6; 8 bases are shared with TRBD1. Per the germline V gene, CDR1 is SGHTA and CDR2 is FQGNSA. The J segment lost 7 bases and the V segment lost 2 bases, leaving 13 bases of the junction unmatched. The CDR3 is 18 amino acids.